These 31 T cell receptor beta chains were all obtained from the same sample, sequenced in a study of blood T cells in healthy people across ages. A second PCR, run for roughly 7 to 12 cycles, used a sample-barcoded 5' primer plus a J-beta primer mix. Via MiXCR, TCRdb re-called the 5' RACE reads, giving one row per CDR3 protein. The repertoire consists of under 750,000 distinct CDR3 sequences, with roughly 43% occurring once and the leading ten covering roughly 24%. Source material: blood. These receptors originate from an elderly man in good health.

This clonotype occurred many times. V gene TRBV6-5 combines with J gene TRBJ2-7; 7 bases map to TRBD1. The CDR3 runs 12 residues. Germline trimming cut 6 bases from V and 5 bases from J; bases unmatched to any gene: 4. From germline, CDR1 is MNHEY and CDR2 SVGAGI. The CDR3 DNA reads TGTGCCAGCAGGACAGGGTGGAACGAGCAGTACTTC. Its translation: CASRTGWNEQYF.

The chain has TRBV6-5 and TRBJ2-7; 9 bases align to TRBD1. This CDR3 has 17 residues. The V gene's germline CDR1 is MNHEY and CDR2 SVGAGI. V dropped 4 bases and J dropped 2; count of bases not matched to a gene: 12. In DNA, the CDR3 is TGTGCCAGCAGTTCCCTACGACAGGGGGGATGGACCTACGAGCAGTACTTC. This codes for CASSSLRQGGWTYEQYF.

A note on this clonotype: Germline and junction disagree at one end, which may indicate a read error. The genes are TRBV7-2 and TRBJ2-1; possibly TRBD2 for D (6 bases). This CDR3 has 14 amino acids. Germline assignment: CDR1 SGHTA and CDR2 FQGNSA. The chain's CDR3 is CASSVAARYNEQFF. DNA for the CDR3: TGTGCCAGCAGCGTAGCGGCTAGGTACAATGAGCAGTTCTTC.

V usage is TRBV28 and J usage is TRBJ2-2; TRBD2 is a possible D gene (6 bases). CDR3 length equals 15 residues. Per the germline V gene, CDR1 is MDHEN and CDR2 is SYDVKM. The V end lost 3 bases, the J end lost 0 bases, and 8 bases lay between the germline ends. The CDR3, as DNA: TGTGCCAGCAGTTTTGGACTACCGAACACCGGGGAGCTGTTTTTT. Its translation is CASSFGLPNTGELFF. The full variable domain, with the rest looked up from reference TRBV28 and TRBJ2-2, is DVKVTQSSRYLVKRTGEKVFLECVQDMDHENMFWYRQDPGLGLRLIYFSYDVKMKEKGDIPEGYSVSREKKERFSLILESASTNQTSMYLCASSFGLPNTGELFFGEGSRLTVL.

The rearrangement uses TRBV20-1 and TRBJ2-5; D gene unclear. The better agreement between TRBJ2-7 and the DNA end casts doubt on the J call. Per the germline V gene, CDR1 is DFQATT and CDR2 is SNEGSKA (reference sequence). CDR3 length: 14 amino acids. The CDR3 reads CSASPRVGYNEQYF. The DNA for the CDR3 is TGCAGTGCTAGTCCTAGAGTCGGCTATAACGAGCAGTACTTC.

This chain links TRBV7-9 with TRBJ2-2; 11 positions match TRBD1. The ends lost 5 bases at V and 3 bases at J; junction bases unmatched: 5. CDR3 size: 16 residues. Germline V CDR1 and CDR2: SEHNR, FQNEAQ (reference sequence). In DNA form, the CDR3 reads TGTGCCAGCAGCACGCGGGACAGGGGGGACACCGGGGAGCTGTTTTTT. This codes for CASSTRDRGDTGELFF.

The V gene is TRBV29-1, the J gene TRBJ2-7; 10 nucleotides line up with TRBD2. Trimming at V came to 5 bases and at J to 6 bases, leaving 4 bases not matched to a gene. This CDR3 comprises 12 residues. CDR1 is SQVTM, CDR2 ANQGSEA, per germline. The chain's CDR3 is CSVSGLASEQYF. The CDR3 nucleotides read TGCAGCGTTTCGGGACTAGCGAGCGAGCAGTACTTC.

The chain combines TRBV10-3 with TRBJ1-2, with a tentative D call TRBD1 (6 bases). The germline V gene encodes CDR1 ENHRY and CDR2 SYGVKD. The CDR3 length is 13 residues. V was cut by 3 bases and J by 4 bases, with 9 bases left in between. The CDR3 region has the DNA TGTGCCATCAGTGAAGGGGGGTCCTATGGCTACACCTTC. Encoded protein: CAISEGGSYGYTF.

This clonotype was recorded at least ten times. The J gene is TRBJ2-1, the V gene TRBV5-1; D may be TRBD2 (5 bases). Germline CDR1 reads SGHRS; CDR2 reads YFSETQ. Trimming stripped 0 bases from V and 4 bases from J, with 11 bases between. There are 15 residues in the CDR3. The CDR3 coding sequence is TGCGCCAGCAGCTTGGGAGCGGCCCAGTACAATGAGCAGTTCTTC. Translated, it gives CASSLGAAQYNEQFF.

The gene calls are TRBV29-1 and TRBJ2-5; perhaps TRBD1 as D (6 bases). The CDR3 is made up of 12 amino acids. Germline V gene sequence: CDR1 SQVTM, CDR2 ANQGSEA. The V and J ends lost 4 bases and 5 bases respectively, with 11 bases between them. CDR3 sequence (DNA): TGCAGCGTTGCCTCAGGGGTCGAGACCCAGTACTTC. Translated, it gives CSVASGVETQYF.

Many counts were recorded for this clonotype. The gene calls are TRBV27 and TRBJ1-2; 9 nucleotides align to TRBD1. Germline lookup yields CDR1 MNHEY and CDR2 SMNVEV (reference sequence). This CDR3 spans 15 amino acids. V lost 11 bases, J lost 4 bases, and 14 bases stayed unmatched. This chain's CDR3 is CASSEWGQGSYGYTF. The CDR3 nucleotides are TGTGCCTCCTCTGAGTGGGGACAGGGAAGCTATGGCTACACCTTC.

The chain combines TRBV20-1 with TRBJ2-7, with no clear D. The J call may be incorrect, as the DNA end agrees better with TRBJ2-5. The CDR3 totals 10 residues. The germline CDR1 and CDR2 sequences are DFQATT and SNEGSKA (reference sequence). CDR3 loop: CSARSATQYF. The CDR3 region has the DNA TGCAGTGCTAGGTCGGCGACCCAGTACTTC.

The V call is TRBV3-1, the J call TRBJ1-1; D uncertain. Looked up from germline, CDR1 is LGHDT and CDR2 is YNNKEL (reference sequence). Between the trimmed V and J ends, which lost 2 bases and 4 bases, there was a span of 8 bases. This CDR3 is built from 13 residues. CDR3 nucleotides: TGTGCCAGCAGCCAAAGAACACGCACTGAAGCTTTCTTT. Translating it yields CASSQRTRTEAFF. Filled out from reference TRBV3-1 and TRBJ1-1, the complete variable domain reads DTAVSQTPKYLVTQMGNDKSIKCEQNLGHDTMYWYKQDSKKFLKIMFSYNNKELIINETVPNRFSPKSPDKAHLNLHINSLELGDSAVYFCASSQRTRTEAFFGQGTRLTVV.

The chain employs TRBV20-1 and TRBJ2-1; 9 bases match TRBD2. Germline-derived CDR1 and CDR2 are DFQATT and SNEGSKA (reference sequence). The CDR3 is 18 residues long. With 3 bases clipped from V and 0 bases from J, the junction kept 12 bases outside the gene matches. The CDR3, as DNA: TGCAGTGCTAGGAGTTACAGCGGGGGGCTTAGCTCCTACAATGAGCAGTTCTTC. Amino acid sequence: CSARSYSGGLSSYNEQFF.

The chain couples TRBV10-2 to TRBJ1-2; tentative D call: TRBD1 (5 bases). Germline V CDR1 and CDR2: WSHSY, SAAADI. Trimming left V 0 bases short and J 3 bases short, with 8 bases between. The CDR3 has 14 amino acids. The CDR3 here is CASSESRGYYGYTF. CDR3 DNA: TGCGCCAGCAGTGAGTCCCGGGGGTACTATGGCTACACCTTC.

The chain employs TRBV6-5 and TRBJ1-5; 8 bases line up with TRBD1. Germline V gene data show CDR1 as MNHEY and CDR2 as SVGAGI. The ends lost 6 bases at V and 5 bases at J; junction bases unmatched: 3. The CDR3 contains 13 residues. The CDR3 is CASRQDRDQPQHF. CDR3 sequence (DNA): TGTGCCAGCAGGCAGGACAGGGATCAGCCCCAGCATTTT.

This clonotype was recorded many times. The rearrangement joins TRBV7-2 to TRBJ2-7, with a tentative D call TRBD2 (6 bases). The ends were cut back, 4 bases at V and 4 bases at J, with 14 bases in the middle. Looked up from germline, CDR1 is SGHTA and CDR2 is FQGNSA. This CDR3 is built from 14 residues. CDR3 loop: CASSWDSVRYEQYF. The CDR3 DNA reads TGTGCCAGCAGCTGGGACTCTGTTAGGTACGAGCAGTACTTC.

The rearrangement joins TRBV30 to TRBJ2-5; D remains ambiguous. The V and J ends lost 0 bases and 2 bases respectively, with 7 bases between them. Germline CDR1 is GTSNPN and CDR2 is SVGIG (reference sequence). The CDR3 is 13 amino acids. The CDR3 region has the DNA TGTGCCTGGAGTGTACCCGAACAAGAGACCCAGTACTTC. It translates to CAWSVPEQETQYF.

This sequence joins TRBV7-3 and TRBJ1-1; D gene unclear. The CDR3 extends over 13 amino acids. Trimming took off 5 bases at V and 4 bases at J, with 11 bases between the two ends. Germline-derived CDR1 and CDR2 are SGHTA and FQGTGA. The CDR3, as DNA: TGTGCCAGCAGCGTGACATGGTCCACTGAAGCTTTCTTT. Translated, it gives CASSVTWSTEAFF.

The chain has TRBV29-1 and TRBJ2-5; 7 bases match TRBD1. Germline assignment: CDR1 SQVTM and CDR2 ANQGSEA. This CDR3 is built from 13 residues. The trim removed 7 bases at V and 5 bases at J, leaving 10 bases unmatched. CDR3 region: CSALMTGRETQYF. CDR3 in DNA: TGCAGCGCGCTGATGACAGGGCGGGAGACCCAGTACTTC.

This clonotype has just a few counts. The rearrangement uses TRBV10-3 and TRBJ1-6; 9 nucleotides agree with TRBD1. The CDR3 covers 17 residues. Trimming cost V 1 base and J 8 bases; bases outside gene matches: 9. Germline CDR1 and CDR2: ENHRY and SYGVKD. CDR3 protein: CAISELGRQGVDSPLHF. CDR3 coding DNA: TGTGCCATCAGTGAGTTAGGCCGACAGGGGGTTGATTCACCCCTCCACTTT.

The sample holds a few counts of this clonotype. The chain joins TRBV29-1 to TRBJ2-2, with D possibly being TRBD2 (5 bases). Trimming pared 3 bases from V and 7 bases from J, leaving 15 bases between. Per the germline V gene, CDR1 is SQVTM and CDR2 is ANQGSEA. This CDR3 contains 14 residues. CDR3 in amino acids: CSVDPGSGVGELFF. The CDR3 DNA sequence: TGCAGCGTTGATCCGGGGTCCGGGGTCGGGGAGCTGTTTTTT.

The chain uses TRBV30 and TRBJ1-2, with 8 bases that match TRBD1. The CDR3 has 14 amino acids. J lost 6 bases, V lost 0 bases, and 6 bases had no gene match. Per the germline V gene, CDR1 is GTSNPN and CDR2 is SVGIG (reference sequence). The CDR3 region has the DNA TGTGCCTGGAGTGTACCGGACAGGGTGGATGGCTACACCTTC. Encoded protein: CAWSVPDRVDGYTF.

The chain couples TRBV5-1 to TRBJ2-3; D is uncertain. The CDR3 consists of 15 residues. The germline V gene has CDR1 SGHRS and CDR2 YFSETQ. The V end lost 6 bases, the J end lost 3 bases, and 17 bases lay between the germline ends. This CDR3 is CASTEGIVITDTQYF. CDR3 nucleotide sequence: TGCGCCAGCACCGAAGGAATAGTGATAACAGATACGCAGTATTTT.

Comment on this clonotype: The junction shows a germline mismatch at one end, possibly a read error. In DNA form, the CDR3 reads TGCGCCAGCAGCTTGAGGGGCAGGACTAGCGGGAGTAGCAATGGGCAGTTCTTC. It translates to CASSLRGRTSGSSNGQFF. The genes are TRBV5-1 and TRBJ2-1; 13 bases match TRBD2. Germline-derived CDR1 and CDR2 are SGHRS and YFSETQ. The CDR3 is made up of 18 amino acids.

This sequence joins TRBV29-1 and TRBJ1-1; 9 nucleotides align to TRBD1. Trimming removed 4 bases from V and 4 bases from J; junction bases left unmatched: 7. CDR3 length: 14 residues. The germline gives CDR1 SQVTM, CDR2 ANQGSEA. CDR3 residues: CSVVGTGRFTEAFF. DNA for the CDR3: TGCAGCGTTGTGGGGACAGGGCGTTTCACTGAAGCTTTCTTT.

This clonotype occurred a few times. The V and J genes are TRBV27 and TRBJ2-4, with D possibly TRBD2 on 5 matching bases. Trimming removed 7 bases from V and 13 bases from J, with 20 bases in between. CDR1 is MNHEY, CDR2 SMNVEV, per germline (reference sequence). The CDR3 contains 13 residues. CDR3 bases: TGTGCCAGCACCCAATACCCCTCGAGGGAGCAGTACTTC. This codes for CASTQYPSREQYF.

The genes are TRBV25-1 and TRBJ1-2, with TRBD1 matching over 10 bases. Looked up from germline, CDR1 is MGHDK and CDR2 is SYGVNS. The CDR3 consists of 14 residues. With V trimmed by 6 bases and J by 2 bases, 3 bases remained unmatched. The CDR3 DNA is TGTGCCAGCAGGCCGACAGGGGGCAACTATGGCTACACCTTC. Translated, it gives CASRPTGGNYGYTF.

Only a few counts were recorded for this clonotype. This chain links TRBV29-1 with TRBJ2-7; no reliable D call. CDR3 length: 12 residues. V was clipped by 4 bases and J by 4 bases, with 11 bases between them. Germline V gene sequence: CDR1 SQVTM, CDR2 ANQGSEA. The CDR3 nucleotides read TGCAGCGTTGGACGGACCCTTTACGAGCAGTACTTC. Amino acids: CSVGRTLYEQYF.

In this sample, this clonotype turned up a few times. This rearrangement joins TRBV28 to TRBJ1-2, with D perhaps matching TRBD1 (6 bases). The CDR3 is 16 amino acids. Per the germline V gene, CDR1 is MDHEN and CDR2 is SYDVKM. The ends were cut back, 3 bases at V and 1 base at J, with 15 bases in the middle. CDR3 nucleotide sequence: TGTGCCAGCAGTTTCGGCCAGGGGTGGGATAACTATGGCTACACCTTC. Its translation: CASSFGQGWDNYGYTF.

The chain joins TRBV4-2 to TRBJ1-1; the match to TRBD1 covers 9 bases. This CDR3 has 15 amino acids. J lost 5 bases, V lost 3 bases, and 7 bases had no gene match. The germline CDR1 and CDR2 sequences are LGHNA and YNFKEQ. CDR3 coding DNA: TGTGCCAGCAGCCAGCGGGACAGGGCGTATACTGAAGCTTTCTTT. Protein sequence: CASSQRDRAYTEAFF.